This T cell receptor beta chain came from a study of radiotherapy plus CTLA-4 blockade in lung cancer. The overall study: Patients showed objective responses in about a sixth of cases, and disease control was achieved by under 40%.

Germline V gives CDR1 SGHRS, CDR2 YFSETQ. The CDR3 spans 14 residues. Unmatched junction bases numbered 8, after V lost 4 bases and J lost 5 bases. Study-wide results and caveats: There was expansion of tumor-derived TCR clones in blood after radiotherapy plus ipilimumab. Reports identified early blood T cell clone dynamics, with interferon-beta, as the best response predictor.

On this clone: No antigen is known for it.

Chemo-refractory metastatic non-small-cell lung cancer patients were treated with focal radiation plus CTLA-4 blockade with ipilimumab. Assay: immunoSEQ multiplex PCR; the TCRdb copy retains only in-frame clones and omits some. The sample lists about 59,000 clones, approximately 70% occurring once. The chain uses TRBV5-1 and TRBJ2-7, with 8 nucleotides matching TRBD1. The sample here was peripheral blood, taken from a patient treated with radiotherapy plus ipilimumab. The TCR originated in a human donor with non-small cell lung cancer whose response to radiotherapy plus ipilimumab could not be evaluated. CDR3 sequence (DNA): TGCGCCAGCAGCACTCGGACAGGGAGCGACGAGCAGTACTTC. Protein product: CASSTRTGSDEQYF.